This T cell receptor beta chain emerged from a study of CD8+CD57+ T cells in acquired aplastic anemia. Looking at the study overall: Quantities of DNA derived from sorted CD4+ and CD8+ cells averaged around 3 ug.

Whoever was chosen for sequencing had shown CD8+CD57+ cell expansion by flow cytometry. Blood was sampled before the patients had received any therapy. Using genomic DNA as the template, TCR beta VDJ and CDR3 profiling was carried out. One entry per CDR3 protein results from TCRdb running MiXCR on the reads. The sample gives a few hundred thousand distinct CDR3 sequences, about a third of which show up once; 0.82% is in the top ten. A remark on this clonotype: A much larger clone is a single base away; this may be a read error.

Germline V gives CDR1 DFQATT, CDR2 SNEGSKA (reference sequence). This CDR3 is 11 amino acids long. Sequenced sample: sorted CD4+, CD8+, or CD8+CD57+ T cells (not recorded which) from PBMCs. The source of this sequence is a human donor with aplastic anemia. The chain combines TRBV20-1 with TRBJ2-7; D perhaps matches TRBD2 (6 bases). The CDR3 bases are TGCAATGCCGGACTAACCTACGAGCAGTACTTC. This encodes CNAGLTYEQYF.